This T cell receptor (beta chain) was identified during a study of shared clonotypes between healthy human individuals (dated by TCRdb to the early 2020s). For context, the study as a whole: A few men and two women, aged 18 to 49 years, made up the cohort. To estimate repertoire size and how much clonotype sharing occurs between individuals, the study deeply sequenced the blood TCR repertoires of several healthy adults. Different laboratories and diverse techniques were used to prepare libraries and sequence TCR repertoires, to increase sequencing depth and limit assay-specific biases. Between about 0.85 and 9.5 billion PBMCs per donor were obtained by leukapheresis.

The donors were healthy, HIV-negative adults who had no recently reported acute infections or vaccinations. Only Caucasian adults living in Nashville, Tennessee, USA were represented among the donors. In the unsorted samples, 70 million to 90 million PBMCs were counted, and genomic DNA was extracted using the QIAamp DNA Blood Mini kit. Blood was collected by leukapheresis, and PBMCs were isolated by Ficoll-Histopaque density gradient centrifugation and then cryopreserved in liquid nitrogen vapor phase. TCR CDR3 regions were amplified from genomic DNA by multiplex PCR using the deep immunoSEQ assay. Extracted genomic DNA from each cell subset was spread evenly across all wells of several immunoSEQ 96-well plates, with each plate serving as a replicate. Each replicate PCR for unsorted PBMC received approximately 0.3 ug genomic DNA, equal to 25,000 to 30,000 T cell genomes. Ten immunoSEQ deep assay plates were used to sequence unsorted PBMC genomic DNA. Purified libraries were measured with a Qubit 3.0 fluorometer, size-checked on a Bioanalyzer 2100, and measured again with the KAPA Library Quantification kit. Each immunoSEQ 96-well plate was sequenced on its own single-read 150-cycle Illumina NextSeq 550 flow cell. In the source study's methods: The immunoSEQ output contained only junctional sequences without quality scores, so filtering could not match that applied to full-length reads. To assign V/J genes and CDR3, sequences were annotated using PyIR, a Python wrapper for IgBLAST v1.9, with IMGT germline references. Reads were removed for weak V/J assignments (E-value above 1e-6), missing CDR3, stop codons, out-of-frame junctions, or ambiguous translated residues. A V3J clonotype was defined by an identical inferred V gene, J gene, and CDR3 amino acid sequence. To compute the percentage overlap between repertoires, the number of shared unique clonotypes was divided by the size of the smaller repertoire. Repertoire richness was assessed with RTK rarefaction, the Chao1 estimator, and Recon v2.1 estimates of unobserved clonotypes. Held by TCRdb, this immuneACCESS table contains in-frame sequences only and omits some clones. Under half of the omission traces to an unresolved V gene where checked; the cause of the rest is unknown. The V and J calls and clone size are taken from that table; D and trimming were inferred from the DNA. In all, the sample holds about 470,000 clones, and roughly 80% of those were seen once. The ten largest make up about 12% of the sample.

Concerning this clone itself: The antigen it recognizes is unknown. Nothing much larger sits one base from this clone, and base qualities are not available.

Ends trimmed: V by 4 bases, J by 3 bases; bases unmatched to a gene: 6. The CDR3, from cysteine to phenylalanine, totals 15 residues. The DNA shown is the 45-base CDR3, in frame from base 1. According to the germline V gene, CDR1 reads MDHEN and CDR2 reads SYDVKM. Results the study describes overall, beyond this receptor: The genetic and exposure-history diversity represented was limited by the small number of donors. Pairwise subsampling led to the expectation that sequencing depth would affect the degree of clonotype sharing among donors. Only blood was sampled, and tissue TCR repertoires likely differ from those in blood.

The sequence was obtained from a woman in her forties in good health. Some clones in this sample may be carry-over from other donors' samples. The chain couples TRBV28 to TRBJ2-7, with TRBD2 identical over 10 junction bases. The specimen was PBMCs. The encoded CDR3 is CASSSQAGGGYEQYF. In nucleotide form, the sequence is TGTGCCAGCAGTTCCCAAGCGGGAGGGGGCTACGAGCAGTACTTC.